This passage covers 3 T cell receptor beta chains from one sample sequenced in a study of cytomegalovirus exposure and HLA in healthy donors. In the PCR, 60 Vbeta and 13 Jbeta primers were used. Data came from immunoSEQ multiplex PCR; TCRdb stores just in-frame clones and leaves some out. The sample holds about 120,000 clones, 76% seen once. Sequencing was performed on PBMCs. The receptors come from a woman in her 40s in good health and CMV-seropositive.

The genes are TRBV6-5 and TRBJ1-2; TRBD1 matches at 8 bases. This CDR3 comprises 13 residues. The V and J ends lost 6 bases and 4 bases, in that order; junction bases with no gene match: 4. Germline-derived CDR1 and CDR2 are MNHEY and SVGAGI. The CDR3 here is CASRYGQGYGYTF. The DNA of the CDR3 is TGTGCCAGCAGGTACGGACAGGGCTATGGCTACACCTTC.

This clone was found once. The chain carries TRBV29-1 and TRBJ1-1; 7 nucleotides line up with TRBD1. Trimming took 0 bases from V and 5 from J; bases not matched to a gene: 6. From germline, CDR1 is SQVTM and CDR2 ANQGSEA. This CDR3 region has 14 residues. CDR3 sequence reads: CSVEDRTGGTEAFF. DNA of the CDR3: TGCAGCGTTGAAGATAGGACAGGAGGGACTGAAGCTTTCTTT.

The CDR3 is CASSYSGTVLSSPLHF. CDR3 bases: TGTGCCAGCAGTTACTCTGGGACAGTGCTAAGTTCACCCCTCCACTTT. V gene TRBV6-6 combines with J gene TRBJ1-6, with 7 bases lining up with TRBD1. The CDR3 length is 16 residues. From germline, CDR1 is MNHNY and CDR2 SVGAGI (reference sequence). V lost 0 bases to trimming and J lost 9 bases; unmatched junction nucleotides: 8.